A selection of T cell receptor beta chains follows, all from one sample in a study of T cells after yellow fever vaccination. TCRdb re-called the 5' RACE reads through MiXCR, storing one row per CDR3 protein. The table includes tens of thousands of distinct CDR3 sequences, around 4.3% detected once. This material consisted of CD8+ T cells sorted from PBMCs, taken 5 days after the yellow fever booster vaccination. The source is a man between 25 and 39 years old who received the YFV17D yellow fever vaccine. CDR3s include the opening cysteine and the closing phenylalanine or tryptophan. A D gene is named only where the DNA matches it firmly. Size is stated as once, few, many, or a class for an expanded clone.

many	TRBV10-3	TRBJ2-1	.	TGTGCCATCAGTGAGCCAGCGCGACAAGGCAATGAGCAGTTCTTC	CAISEPARQGNEQFF
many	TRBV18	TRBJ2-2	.	TGTGCCAGCTCACCAATCCCACTAGCGAACACCGGGGAGCTGTTTTTT	CASSPIPLANTGELFF
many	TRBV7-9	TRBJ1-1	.	TGTGCCAGCAGCTTAGGCGCCGGACTGAACACTGAAGCTTTCTTT	CASSLGAGLNTEAFF
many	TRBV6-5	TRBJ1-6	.	TGTGCCAGCAGTTCGTCAGAATATAATTCACCCCTCCACTTT	CASSSSEYNSPLHF
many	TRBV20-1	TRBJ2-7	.	TGCAGTGCCCTATCCGGGAGAGAATACTACGAGCAGTACTTC	CSALSGREYYEQYF
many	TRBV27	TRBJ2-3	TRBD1	TGTGCCAGCAGTCGACAGGGGGTTTACGATACGCAGTATTTT	CASSRQGVYDTQYF
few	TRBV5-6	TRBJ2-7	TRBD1	TGTGCCAGCAGCGCCGGACAGGGGTTCGACGAGCAGTACTTC	CASSAGQGFDEQYF
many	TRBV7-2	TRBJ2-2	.	TGTGCCAGCAGTTCCGGGACCGGGGAGCTGTTTTTT	CASSSGTGELFF
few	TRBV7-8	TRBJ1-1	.	TGTGCCAGCAGCTTATGGTCCGTTGCCCACACTGAAGCTTTCTTT	CASSLWSVAHTEAFF
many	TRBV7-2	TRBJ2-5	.	TGTGCCAGCAGCTCAGGGCGAGCGGCCCTGGGAGAGACCCAGTACTTC	CASSSGRAALGETQYF
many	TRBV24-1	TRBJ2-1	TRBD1	TGTGCCACCAGTGATGCAAAGACAGGGGAGGCCAGTGAGCAGTTCTTC	CATSDAKTGEASEQFF
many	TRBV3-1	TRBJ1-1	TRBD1	TGTGCCAGCAGCCAGGGACAGGGGGAAGCTTTCTTT	CASSQGQGEAFF
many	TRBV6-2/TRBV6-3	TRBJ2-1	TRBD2	TGTGCCAGCAGTTACTCGGGGACTAGCGGGAGGGCCCTCTCCTACAATGAGCAGTTCTTC	CASSYSGTSGRALSYNEQFF
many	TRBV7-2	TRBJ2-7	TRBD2	TGTGCCAGCAGGAGGGGACTAGCGGAATCCTACGAGCAGTACTTC	CASRRGLAESYEQYF
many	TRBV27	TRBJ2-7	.	TGTGCCAGCAGTTTGTCACATAGGAACGAGCAGTACTTC	CASSLSHRNEQYF